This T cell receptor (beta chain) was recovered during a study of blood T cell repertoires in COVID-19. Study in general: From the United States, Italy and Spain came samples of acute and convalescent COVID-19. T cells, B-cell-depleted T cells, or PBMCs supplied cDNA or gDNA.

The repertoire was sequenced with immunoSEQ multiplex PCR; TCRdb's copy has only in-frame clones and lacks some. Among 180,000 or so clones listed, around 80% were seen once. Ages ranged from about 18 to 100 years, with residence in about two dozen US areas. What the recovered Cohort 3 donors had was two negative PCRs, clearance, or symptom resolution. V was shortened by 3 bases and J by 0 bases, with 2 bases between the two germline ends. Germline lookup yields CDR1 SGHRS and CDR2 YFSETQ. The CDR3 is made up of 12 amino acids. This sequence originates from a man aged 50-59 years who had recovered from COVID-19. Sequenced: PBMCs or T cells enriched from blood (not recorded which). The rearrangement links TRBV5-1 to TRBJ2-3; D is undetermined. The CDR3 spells CASSSSTDTQYF. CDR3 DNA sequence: TGCGCCAGCAGCTCTAGCACAGATACGCAGTATTTT.